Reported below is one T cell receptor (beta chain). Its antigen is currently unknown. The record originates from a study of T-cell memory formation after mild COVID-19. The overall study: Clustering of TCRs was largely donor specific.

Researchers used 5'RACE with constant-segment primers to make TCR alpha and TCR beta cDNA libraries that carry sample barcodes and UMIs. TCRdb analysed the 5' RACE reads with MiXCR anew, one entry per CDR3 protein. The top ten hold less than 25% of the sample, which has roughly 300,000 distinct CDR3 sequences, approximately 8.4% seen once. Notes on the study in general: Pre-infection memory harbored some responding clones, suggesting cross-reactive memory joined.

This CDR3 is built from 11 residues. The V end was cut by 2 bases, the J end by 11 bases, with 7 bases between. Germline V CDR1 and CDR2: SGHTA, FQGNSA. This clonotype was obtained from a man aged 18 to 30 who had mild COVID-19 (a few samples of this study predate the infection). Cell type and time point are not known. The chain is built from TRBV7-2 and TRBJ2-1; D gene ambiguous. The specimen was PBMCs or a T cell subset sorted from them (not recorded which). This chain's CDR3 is CASSLRNKQFF. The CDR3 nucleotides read TGTGCCAGCAGCTTAAGGAATAAGCAGTTCTTC.